The T cell receptor (beta chain) under discussion was sequenced for a study of cytomegalovirus exposure and HLA in healthy donors. Study-wide points: The authors excluded some V segments, including TRBV6-2 and TRBV6-3, as indistinguishable. Presence/absence comparisons presumed near-even sequencing depth among donors. In vitro checks showed that a few CMV-associated chains really do target CMV antigens.

A word on this clone: The antigen remains undetermined.

The primer mix had 60 Vbeta and 13 Jbeta primers. Libraries were prepared by immunoSEQ multiplex PCR; TCRdb keeps only in-frame clonotypes and omits some of them. The sample records roughly 56,000 clones, under 85% being singletons. The junction had 6 bases not matched to a gene; V was cut back by 4 bases and J by 2 bases. CDR1 is SGHTA and CDR2 is FQGNSA in the germline V gene. CDR3 length equals 15 residues. The V and J genes are TRBV7-2 and TRBJ1-2; 8 positions agree with TRBD1. Sequencing was performed on PBMCs. The sequence derives from a man aged 45 to 65 in good health and CMV-seropositive. The CDR3 DNA reads TGTGCCAGCAGCTCAAGACAGGGGTGGAACTATGGCTACACCTTC. Protein product: CASSSRQGWNYGYTF.